The 23 T cell receptor beta chains in this list originate from one sample, sequenced in a study of T cell responses to AZD1222 COVID-19 vaccine. Sequencing used immunoSEQ multiplex PCR; TCRdb keeps in-frame clones, though not all of them. The data contain 210,000 or so clones, around 94% of them singletons. The source material was peripheral blood, sampled 28 days after the second dose of the MenACWY control vaccine. All receptors come from an adult who received the MenACWY meningococcal vaccine as a control.

The rearrangement uses TRBV7-9 and TRBJ1-2; the match to TRBD1 covers 8 bases. V lost 1 base to trimming and J lost 4 bases; unmatched junction nucleotides: 17. This CDR3 region has 19 residues. Germline CDR1 and CDR2: SEHNR and FQNEAQ (reference sequence). DNA for the CDR3: TGTGCCAGCAGCTTAGGTGGGGCCCGCGACAGGGGCCTTACCTATGGCTACACCTTC. Translation gives CASSLGGARDRGLTYGYTF.

The rearrangement links TRBV5-1 to TRBJ1-2; 7 nucleotides align to TRBD1. The CDR3 sequence is 15 residues long. The J segment lost 3 bases and the V segment lost 4 bases, leaving 9 bases of the junction unmatched. The V gene's germline CDR1 is SGHRS and CDR2 YFSETQ. The CDR3 sequence: CASSPHLDRDYGYTF. CDR3 DNA: TGCGCCAGCAGCCCGCACCTAGACAGGGACTATGGCTACACCTTC.

In its sample, this clone was seen once. V gene TRBV6-5 combines with J gene TRBJ1-1; 9 bases line up with TRBD1. J gave up 0 bases and V 2 bases, and 4 bases lay outside the gene matches. The CDR3 length is 16 residues. CDR1 is MNHEY, CDR2 SVGAGI, per germline. The CDR3 reads CASSYANRGLNTEAFF. The CDR3 DNA sequence: TGTGCCAGCAGTTACGCAAACAGGGGGCTGAACACTGAAGCTTTCTTT.

The chain uses TRBV9 and TRBJ2-3; D uncertain. There are 15 residues in the CDR3. Between the trimmed V and J ends, which lost 4 bases and 0 bases, there was a span of 12 bases. Looked up from germline, CDR1 is SGDLS and CDR2 is YYNGEE. Written as DNA, the CDR3 is TGTGCCAGCAGCCCCGAGCCGGGTAGCACAGATACGCAGTATTTT. Translation gives CASSPEPGSTDTQYF. The complete variable domain, with remaining parts taken from reference TRBV9 and TRBJ2-3, reads DSGVTQTPKHLITATGQRVTLRCSPRSGDLSVYWYQQSLDQGLQFLIQYYNGEERAKGNILERFSAQQFPDLHSELNLSSLELGDSALYFCASSPEPGSTDTQYFGPGTRLTVL.

This chain joins TRBV28 and TRBJ2-1, with D possibly TRBD1 on 6 matching bases. Germline V gene sequence: CDR1 MDHEN, CDR2 SYDVKM. Trimming took off 5 bases at V and 6 bases at J, with 14 bases between the two ends. The CDR3 has 14 residues. In nucleotides, the CDR3 is TGTGCCAGCAGTGTTACAGGGTACGGCAATGAGCAGTTCTTC. Amino acid sequence: CASSVTGYGNEQFF.

This chain links TRBV4-1 with TRBJ1-5, with a weak D call TRBD1 (5 bases). CDR1 is MGHRA and CDR2 is YSYEKL in the germline V gene. The CDR3 has 16 amino acids. V gave up 2 bases and J gave up 4 bases, with 15 bases separating them. CDR3 bases: TGCGCCAGCAGCCAAAGGTTGGGGGAAGCAAATCAGCCCCAGCATTTT. Translating it yields CASSQRLGEANQPQHF.

V gene TRBV6-5 combines with J gene TRBJ2-5; D is tentatively TRBD1 or TRBD2 (5 bases each). The CDR3 is 15 amino acids. CDR1 is MNHEY, CDR2 SVGAGI, per germline. Between the trimmed V and J ends, which lost 6 bases and 2 bases, there was a span of 16 bases. The CDR3 nucleotides read TGTGCCAGCAGGCGATCCGGGACGTTGCAAGAGACCCAGTACTTC. Translated, it gives CASRRSGTLQETQYF.

This clone was detected only once. V is TRBV28 and J is TRBJ1-2, with 7 positions matching TRBD1. Per germline, CDR1 MDHEN and CDR2 SYDVKM. The CDR3 extends over 13 amino acids. Trimming at V came to 9 bases and at J to 7 bases, leaving 11 bases not matched to a gene. CDR3 bases: TGTGCCAGTCTATCCGACAGGGCGGGTGGCTACACCTTC. The encoded protein is CASLSDRAGGYTF.

The V and J genes are TRBV29-1 and TRBJ1-5; unclear D gene. V lost 4 bases to trimming and J lost 0 bases, with 10 bases between them. The CDR3 extends over 14 amino acids. Germline V gives CDR1 SQVTM, CDR2 ANQGSEA. The CDR3 sequence: CSVGPYYSNQPQHF. In DNA, the CDR3 is TGCAGCGTTGGACCTTACTATAGCAATCAGCCCCAGCATTTT.

In DNA, the CDR3 is TGTGCCAGCAGACTACTAGCGGGAAGAACAGATACGCAGTATTTT. Translation: CASRLLAGRTDTQYF. This chain connects TRBV6-5 to TRBJ2-3, with TRBD2 matching 10 bases. Per germline, CDR1 MNHEY and CDR2 SVGAGI. V lost 6 bases to trimming and J lost 3 bases; unmatched junction nucleotides: 6. The CDR3 length is 15 residues.

This chain links TRBV23-1 with TRBJ2-5; TRBD2 matches at 8 bases. TRBV23-1 is an ORF for which the function is uncertain. The CDR3 contains 16 residues. V gave up 4 bases and J gave up 1 base; unmatched junction bases: 8. The CDR3 DNA reads TGCGCCAGCAGTCTGGAGCGGGGGCAACCCCAAGAGACCCAGTACTTC. Amino acid sequence: CASSLERGQPQETQYF.

The chain is built from TRBV5-1 and TRBJ2-1, with 7 bases identical to TRBD1. The CDR3 runs 13 residues. V dropped 4 bases and J dropped 7; count of bases not matched to a gene: 5. Per germline, CDR1 SGHRS and CDR2 YFSETQ. The CDR3 DNA follows: TGCGCCAGCAGCGCGGCAGGGGGTAATGAGCAGTTCTTC. This gives the protein CASSAAGGNEQFF.

The rearrangement links TRBV24-1 to TRBJ2-1; 11 bases are a match to TRBD1. The CDR3 covers 17 residues. The V gene end was trimmed by 5 bases and the J gene end by 9 bases; junction bases not matched to a gene: 14. The V gene's germline CDR1 is KGHDR and CDR2 SFDVKD. CDR3 amino acids: CATSAPPMGQGGGEQFF. The CDR3 DNA reads TGTGCCACCAGTGCCCCTCCTATGGGACAGGGGGGAGGTGAGCAGTTCTTC.

The genes are TRBV27 and TRBJ1-5; 9 bases agree with TRBD1. There are 15 residues in the CDR3. V was clipped by 3 bases and J by 7 bases; unmatched bases: 7. CDR1 is MNHEY and CDR2 is SMNVEV in the germline V gene (reference sequence). CDR3 sequence: CASSFKGQGLQPQHF. Written as DNA, the CDR3 is TGTGCCAGCAGTTTTAAGGGACAGGGTCTCCAGCCCCAGCATTTT.

The chain links TRBV28 to TRBJ2-7; D remains ambiguous. This CDR3 contains 11 residues. The germline gives CDR1 MDHEN, CDR2 SYDVKM. Trimming cost V 7 bases and J 5 bases, with 9 bases left between them. CDR3 in amino acids: CASTRFDEQYF. In DNA form, the CDR3 reads TGTGCCAGCACCAGGTTTGACGAGCAGTACTTC.

The chain links TRBV19 to TRBJ1-2; the D gene is possibly TRBD1 (6 bases). This CDR3 contains 14 residues. Germline lookup yields CDR1 LNHDA and CDR2 SQIVND (reference sequence). V gave up 5 bases and J gave up 1 base, with 11 bases separating them. Here the CDR3 DNA reads TGTGCCAGTAGTGCTGACAGGCTTAACTATGGCTACACCTTC. As protein: CASSADRLNYGYTF.

The chain uses TRBV28 and TRBJ1-5; possibly TRBD1 for D (5 bases). The germline V gene encodes CDR1 MDHEN and CDR2 SYDVKM. V lost 5 bases, J lost 6 bases, and 11 bases lay in between. This CDR3 has 13 amino acids. This CDR3 is CASSKDIRQPQHF. CDR3 sequence (DNA): TGTGCCAGCAGTAAGGACATCCGTCAGCCCCAGCATTTT.

The CDR3: CAWSGDSGNTIYF. For the CDR3, the DNA is TGTGCCTGGAGTGGGGACTCTGGAAACACCATATATTTT. V is TRBV30 and J is TRBJ1-3; the D is unclear. Germline V CDR1 and CDR2: GTSNPN, SVGIG (reference sequence). Trimming removed 1 base at V and 0 bases at J, with 4 bases between. The CDR3 is 13 residues long.

CDR3 DNA: TGTGCCAGCCTATGGGATACGCAGTATTTT. This translates into CASLWDTQYF. The chain recombines TRBV7-3 with TRBJ2-3, with D uncertain. CDR1 is SGHTA and CDR2 is FQGTGA in the germline V gene. The CDR3 has 10 residues. V was pared by 8 bases and J by 6 bases, with 6 bases between.

This chain links TRBV5-4 with TRBJ2-7; 9 bases match TRBD1. Germline CDR1 reads SGHNT; CDR2 reads YYREEE (reference sequence). J was trimmed by 5 bases and V by 0 bases; bases with no gene match: 3. CDR3 size: 14 residues. CDR3 DNA sequence: TGTGCCAGCAGCTTGGCCGGGACAGGGAACGAGCAGTACTTC. Translating gives CASSLAGTGNEQYF.

V and J are TRBV5-1 and TRBJ2-5; no firm D call. The V gene's germline CDR1 is SGHRS and CDR2 YFSETQ. The CDR3 covers 16 residues. V was trimmed by 0 bases and J by 4 bases, leaving 16 bases between them. The CDR3 bases are TGCGCCAGCAGCTTGGGTGCTGGGGTGGTCTTAGAGACCCAGTACTTC. This gives the protein CASSLGAGVVLETQYF.

The V and J genes are TRBV28 and TRBJ1-1, with D unresolved. The CDR3 spans 11 residues. Germline CDR1 MDHEN, CDR2 SYDVKM. Trimming cost V 6 bases and J 3 bases, with 5 bases left between them. CDR3 sequence reads: CASRLDTEAFF. CDR3 DNA sequence: TGTGCCAGCAGGTTAGACACTGAAGCTTTCTTT.

The V and J genes are TRBV25-1 and TRBJ2-1; 10 nucleotides match TRBD2. Germline trimming cut 4 bases from V and 4 bases from J; bases unmatched to any gene: 4. CDR1 MGHDK and CDR2 SYGVNS come from the germline V gene. The CDR3 extends over 15 amino acids. CDR3 sequence (DNA): TGTGCCAGCAGTGTCGGGACTAGCGTTTACAATGAGCAGTTCTTC. Encoded protein: CASSVGTSVYNEQFF.